Below, 5 T cell receptor beta chains from the same sample are listed, as sequenced in a study of OX40 agonist ivuxolimab in advanced cancers. Sequenced by immunoSEQ multiplex PCR; TCRdb stores in-frame clones only, minus some. Found here are around 75,000 clones, about 89% of them singletons; the top ten hold approximately 11%. The sequencing here drew on CD4+ or CD8+ T cells sorted from blood, taken in a trial of the OX40 agonist ivuxolimab. Receptors originate from an adult with an advanced solid tumor such as melanoma, head and neck, liver or kidney cancer.

The rearrangement uses TRBV5-5 and TRBJ2-7; D ambiguous. With 0 bases removed from V and 2 bases from J, the gap between germline ends came to 12 bases. The CDR3 contains 15 residues. Germline V CDR1 and CDR2: SGHKS, YYEKEE (reference sequence). In nucleotides, the CDR3 is TGTGCCAGCAGCTTGGCCATCTCGGGCCCCTACGAGCAGTACTTC. Its translation: CASSLAISGPYEQYF.

The gene calls are TRBV28 and TRBJ2-7; 7 nucleotides agree with TRBD1. Germline CDR1 and CDR2: MDHEN and SYDVKM. V was pared by 5 bases and J by 5 bases, with 12 bases of the junction left unmatched. This CDR3 is 15 amino acids long. The CDR3 protein is CASSLSGQIIHEQYF. As DNA, the CDR3 is TGTGCCAGCAGTCTCTCGGGACAGATTATCCACGAGCAGTACTTC. Full variable domain (missing parts from reference TRBV28 and TRBJ2-7): DVKVTQSSRYLVKRTGEKVFLECVQDMDHENMFWYRQDPGLGLRLIYFSYDVKMKEKGDIPEGYSVSREKKERFSLILESASTNQTSMYLCASSLSGQIIHEQYFGPGTRLTVT.

J is TRBJ2-3 and V is TRBV11-2; 7 nucleotides line up with TRBD1. The CDR3 sequence is 14 residues long. V lost 5 bases and J lost 3; bases outside the gene matches: 5. Germline lookup yields CDR1 SGHAT and CDR2 FQNNGV. This chain's CDR3 is CASSRWDRTDTQYF. For the CDR3, the DNA is TGTGCCAGCAGCCGTTGGGACAGAACAGATACGCAGTATTTT.

V usage is TRBV6-5 and J usage is TRBJ2-7; 9 bases match TRBD1. CDR3 length: 13 amino acids. V lost 2 bases to trimming and J lost 5 bases; unmatched junction nucleotides: 1. Per the germline V gene, CDR1 is MNHEY and CDR2 is SVGAGI. The CDR3 coding sequence is TGTGCCAGCAGTTACAACAGGGGGCACGAGCAGTACTTC. As protein: CASSYNRGHEQYF.

The V gene is TRBV29-1, the J gene TRBJ2-1, with a weak D call TRBD2 (6 bases). Between the trimmed V and J ends, which lost 3 bases and 5 bases, there was a span of 17 bases. Per the germline V gene, CDR1 is SQVTM and CDR2 is ANQGSEA. This CDR3 spans 15 amino acids. The CDR3 DNA is TGCAGCGTTGATTCGATTGGCGGGGCCGACAATGAGCAGTTCTTC. Translating it yields CSVDSIGGADNEQFF.